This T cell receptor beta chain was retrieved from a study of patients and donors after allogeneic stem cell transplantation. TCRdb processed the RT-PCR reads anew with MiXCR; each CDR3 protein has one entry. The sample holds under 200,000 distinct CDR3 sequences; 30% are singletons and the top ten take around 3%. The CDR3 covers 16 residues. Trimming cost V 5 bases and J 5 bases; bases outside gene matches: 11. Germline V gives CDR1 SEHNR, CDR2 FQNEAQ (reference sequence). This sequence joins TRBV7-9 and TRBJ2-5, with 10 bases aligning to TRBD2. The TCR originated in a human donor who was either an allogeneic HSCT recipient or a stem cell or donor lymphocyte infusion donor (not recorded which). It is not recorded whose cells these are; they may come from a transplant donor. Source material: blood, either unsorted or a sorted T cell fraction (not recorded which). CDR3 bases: TGTGCCAGCAGCGTTGGACTAGCGGACCCCCGGGAGACCCAGTACTTC. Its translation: CASSVGLADPRETQYF.